This T cell receptor (beta chain) appears in the sequencing data of a study of Graves' ophthalmopathy and Graves' hyperthyroidism. This clonotype was seen only a few times. CDR1 and CDR2 (germline): SGHTA, FQGNSA. The CDR3 spans 18 residues. The J segment lost 3 bases and the V segment lost 0 bases, leaving 14 bases of the junction unmatched. The authors amplified TCR beta CDR3 regions, and they did so from RNA transcripts for repertoire sequencing. HTBI-primed RT-PCR formed the first round, and a multiplex PCR formed the second. TCRdb re-called the multiplex PCR reads through MiXCR, storing one row per CDR3 protein. This repertoire shows about 740,000 distinct CDR3 sequences, roughly two fifths found once; its top ten account for 40% to 45%.

The rearrangement joins TRBV7-2 to TRBJ2-7, with 7 bases aligning to TRBD1. The clonotype comes from an adult man with Graves' ophthalmopathy. Sequencing was done on a sample of peripheral blood. The CDR3 bases are TGTGCCAGCAGCTTAGCGGTAACGACAGGGTTGCCCCTCTACGAGCAGTACTTC. Residues: CASSLAVTTGLPLYEQYF.